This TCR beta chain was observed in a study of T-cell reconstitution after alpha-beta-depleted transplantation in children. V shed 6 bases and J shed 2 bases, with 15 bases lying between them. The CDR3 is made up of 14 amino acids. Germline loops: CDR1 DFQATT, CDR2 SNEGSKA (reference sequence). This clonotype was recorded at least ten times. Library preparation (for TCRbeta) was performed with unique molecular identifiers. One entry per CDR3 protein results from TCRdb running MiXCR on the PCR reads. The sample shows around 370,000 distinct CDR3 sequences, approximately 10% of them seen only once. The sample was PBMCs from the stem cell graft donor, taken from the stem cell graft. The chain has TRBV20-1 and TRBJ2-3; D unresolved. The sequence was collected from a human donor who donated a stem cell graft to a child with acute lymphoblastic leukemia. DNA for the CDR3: TGCAGTGCCCTCCCCCCTAGGCCCACAGATACGCAGTATTTT. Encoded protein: CSALPPRPTDTQYF.